This record covers a single T cell receptor beta chain. Two negative PCRs, clearance, or symptom resolution had been documented for recovered Cohort 3 donors. The sample is drawn from a study of blood T cell repertoires in COVID-19. From germline, CDR1 is SGHAT and CDR2 FQDESV (reference sequence). V was clipped by 4 bases and J by 7 bases, with 17 bases between them. The CDR3 consists of 15 residues. Produced via immunoSEQ multiplex PCR; TCRdb's table is partial and in-frame only. Seen here are about 220,000 clones, 82% observed once, and the top ten hold about 3.7%. The sequence derives from a woman aged 60 to 75 who had recovered from COVID-19. The sample consisted of PBMCs or T cells enriched from blood (not recorded which). This sequence joins TRBV11-1 and TRBJ2-1, with a tentative D call TRBD2 (5 bases). The CDR3 DNA follows: TGTGCCAGCAGCTCATTCTCTAGCACCACAAATGAGCAGTTCTTC. Translated, it gives CASSSFSSTTNEQFF.